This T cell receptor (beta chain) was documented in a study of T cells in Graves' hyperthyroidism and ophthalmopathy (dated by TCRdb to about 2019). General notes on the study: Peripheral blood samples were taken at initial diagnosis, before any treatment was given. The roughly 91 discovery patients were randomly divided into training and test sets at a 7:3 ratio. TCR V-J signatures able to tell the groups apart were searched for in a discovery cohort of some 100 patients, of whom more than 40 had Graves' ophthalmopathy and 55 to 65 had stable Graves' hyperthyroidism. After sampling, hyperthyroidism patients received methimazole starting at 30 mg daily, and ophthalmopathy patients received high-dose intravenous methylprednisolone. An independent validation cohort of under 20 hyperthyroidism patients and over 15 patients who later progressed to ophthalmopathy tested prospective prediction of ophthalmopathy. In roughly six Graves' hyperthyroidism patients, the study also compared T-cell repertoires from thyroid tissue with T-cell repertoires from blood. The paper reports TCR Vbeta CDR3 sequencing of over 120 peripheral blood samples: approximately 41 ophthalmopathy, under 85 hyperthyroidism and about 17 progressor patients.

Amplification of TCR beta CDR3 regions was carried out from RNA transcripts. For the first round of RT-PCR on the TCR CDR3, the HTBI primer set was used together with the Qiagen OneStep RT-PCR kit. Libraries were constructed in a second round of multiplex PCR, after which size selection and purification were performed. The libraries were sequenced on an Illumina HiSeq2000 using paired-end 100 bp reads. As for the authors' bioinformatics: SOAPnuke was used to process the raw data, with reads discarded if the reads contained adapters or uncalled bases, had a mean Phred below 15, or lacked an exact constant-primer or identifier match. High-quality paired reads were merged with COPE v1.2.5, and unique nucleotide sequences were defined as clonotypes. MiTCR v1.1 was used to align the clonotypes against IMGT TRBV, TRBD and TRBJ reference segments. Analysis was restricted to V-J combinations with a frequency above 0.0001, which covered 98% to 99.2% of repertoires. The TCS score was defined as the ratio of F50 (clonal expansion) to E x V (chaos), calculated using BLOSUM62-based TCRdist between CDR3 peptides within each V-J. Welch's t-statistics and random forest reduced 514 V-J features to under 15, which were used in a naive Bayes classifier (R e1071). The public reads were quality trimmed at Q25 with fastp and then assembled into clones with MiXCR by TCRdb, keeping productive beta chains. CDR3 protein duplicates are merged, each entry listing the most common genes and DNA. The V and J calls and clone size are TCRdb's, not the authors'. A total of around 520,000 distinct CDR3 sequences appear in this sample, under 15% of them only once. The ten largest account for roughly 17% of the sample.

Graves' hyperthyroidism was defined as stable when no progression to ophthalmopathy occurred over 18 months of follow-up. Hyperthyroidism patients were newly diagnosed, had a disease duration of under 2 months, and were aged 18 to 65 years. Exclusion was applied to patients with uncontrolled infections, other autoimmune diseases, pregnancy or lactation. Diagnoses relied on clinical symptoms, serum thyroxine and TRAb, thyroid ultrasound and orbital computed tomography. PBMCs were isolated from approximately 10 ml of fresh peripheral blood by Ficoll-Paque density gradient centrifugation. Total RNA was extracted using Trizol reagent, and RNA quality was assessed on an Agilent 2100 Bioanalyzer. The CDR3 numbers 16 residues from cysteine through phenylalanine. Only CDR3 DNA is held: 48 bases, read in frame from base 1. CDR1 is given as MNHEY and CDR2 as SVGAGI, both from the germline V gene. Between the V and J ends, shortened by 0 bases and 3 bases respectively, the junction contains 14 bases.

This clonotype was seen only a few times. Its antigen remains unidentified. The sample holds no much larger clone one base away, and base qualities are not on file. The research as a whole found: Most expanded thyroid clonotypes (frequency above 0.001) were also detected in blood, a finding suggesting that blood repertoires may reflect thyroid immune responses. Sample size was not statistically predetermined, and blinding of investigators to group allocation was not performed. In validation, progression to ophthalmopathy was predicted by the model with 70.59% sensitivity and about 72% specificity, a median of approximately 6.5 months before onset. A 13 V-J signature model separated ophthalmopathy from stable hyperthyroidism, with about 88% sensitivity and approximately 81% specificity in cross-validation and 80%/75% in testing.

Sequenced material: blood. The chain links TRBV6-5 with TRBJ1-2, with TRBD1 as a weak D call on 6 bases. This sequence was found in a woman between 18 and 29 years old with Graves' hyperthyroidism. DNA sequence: TGTGCCAGCAGTTACTCTTCTCTCGGGGGCCACTATGGCTACACCTTC. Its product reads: CASSYSSLGGHYGYTF.